Below are 18 T cell receptor beta chains sequenced from a single sample in a study of cytomegalovirus exposure and HLA in healthy donors. PCR employed 60 Vbeta and 13 Jbeta primers. Clones were sequenced by immunoSEQ multiplex PCR, and TCRdb holds only the in-frame ones, with some missing. The top ten hold 2% to 2.5% of the sample, which has some 130,000 clones, approximately 71% seen once. What was sequenced was PBMCs. The receptor set was obtained from a man aged 25 to 45 in good health and CMV-seronegative.

The chain carries TRBV6-5 and TRBJ2-7; TRBD1 agrees at 10 bases. Germline CDR1 is MNHEY and CDR2 is SVGAGI. This CDR3 has 16 residues. J lost 2 bases, V lost 0 bases, and 4 bases had no gene match. This CDR3 reads CASSYSWDRGPYEQYF. In DNA, the CDR3 is TGTGCCAGCAGTTACTCTTGGGACAGGGGACCCTACGAGCAGTACTTC.

Concerning this clone: Sequence at one end of the junction differs from germline and may be a read error. The rearrangement uses TRBV7-9 and TRBJ1-1; 9 bases are shared with TRBD1. There are 14 residues in the CDR3. Germline CDR1 is SEHNR and CDR2 is FQNEAQ (reference sequence). The CDR3 loop is CASSLQGANTETFF. The CDR3 coding sequence is TGTGCCAGCAGTCTACAGGGGGCGAACACTGAAACTTTCTTT.

V and J are TRBV5-4 and TRBJ2-5; TRBD2 matches at 9 bases. Losses at the gene ends were 3 bases for V and 2 bases for J; bases not matched to a gene: 8. Germline loops: CDR1 SGHNT, CDR2 YYREEE (reference sequence). The CDR3 runs to 16 residues. CDR3 region: CASSSVAGAYQETQYF. The CDR3 region has the DNA TGTGCCAGCAGCTCCGTAGCGGGAGCCTATCAAGAGACCCAGTACTTC.

This chain joins TRBV2 and TRBJ2-5, with D tentatively TRBD1 (6 bases). Germline CDR1 reads SNHLY; CDR2 reads FYNNEI. CDR3 length equals 12 residues. Trimming removed 6 bases at V and 4 bases at J, with 9 bases between. The CDR3 is CASRDSGETQYF. The CDR3, as DNA: TGTGCCAGCAGGGACAGTGGAGAGACCCAGTACTTC.

The chain carries TRBV18 and TRBJ1-1; possible D gene TRBD1, 6 bases. V was clipped by 2 bases and J by 10 bases, with 14 bases between them. The CDR3 has 13 residues. Germline V gene sequence: CDR1 KGHSH, CDR2 LQKENI. As DNA, the CDR3 is TGTGCCAGCTCACCAGGGATGGGGGCTTCAGCTTTCTTT. Protein: CASSPGMGASAFF.

For the CDR3, the DNA is TGCGCCAGCAGCCATGATGGCGGGGTAGCTGAAGCTTTCTTT. Its translation: CASSHDGGVAEAFF. The chain carries TRBV4-1 and TRBJ1-1; D unresolved. Germline CDR1 reads MGHRA; CDR2 reads YSYEKL. V lost 3 bases to trimming and J lost 6 bases, with 14 bases between them. The CDR3 extends over 14 amino acids.

J is TRBJ2-4 and V is TRBV7-6; D possibly corresponds to TRBD1 (5 bases). V lost 1 base to trimming and J lost 8 bases, with 15 bases between them. The germline CDR1 and CDR2 sequences are SGHVS and FNYEAQ. The CDR3 has 15 residues. CDR3 nucleotides: TGTGCCAGCAGCTTAGAAGGAGAAGGGGCTCACATTCAGTACTTC. This gives the protein CASSLEGEGAHIQYF. The whole variable domain, filled in from reference TRBV7-6 and TRBJ2-4, reads GAGVSQSPRYKVTKRGQDVALRCDPISGHVSLYWYRQALGQGPEFLTYFNYEAQQDKSGLPNDRFSAERPEGSISTLTIQRTEQRDSAMYRCASSLEGEGAHIQYFGAGTRLSVL.

CDR3 region: CASSQTGRDETQYF. DNA for the CDR3: TGCGCCAGCAGCCAGACCGGGCGGGATGAGACCCAGTACTTC. The chain links TRBV4-1 to TRBJ2-5; a weak D match, TRBD2 (6 bases). Trimming left V 3 bases short and J 5 bases short, with 13 bases between. In germline, CDR1 is MGHRA, CDR2 YSYEKL. This CDR3 has 14 residues.

The chain joins TRBV6-5 to TRBJ2-3; D unclear. V was clipped by 0 bases and J by 4 bases, with 11 bases between them. Germline V gene sequence: CDR1 MNHEY, CDR2 SVGAGI. This CDR3 region has 15 residues. The CDR3 spells CASSYSSAWADTQYF. In nucleotides, the CDR3 is TGTGCCAGCAGTTACTCGAGCGCTTGGGCAGATACGCAGTATTTT.

A few counts support this clone. The gene calls are TRBV6-5 and TRBJ1-2; 9 bases agree with TRBD1. J gave up 8 bases and V 0 bases, and 4 bases lay outside the gene matches. Germline V CDR1 and CDR2: MNHEY, SVGAGI. This CDR3 region has 14 residues. The DNA for the CDR3 is TGTGCCAGCAGTTACTCGGGACAGGGAAACGGCTACACCTTC. This sequence encodes CASSYSGQGNGYTF.

The chain links TRBV5-1 to TRBJ2-5; tentative D call: TRBD2 (6 bases). Germline V CDR1 and CDR2: SGHRS, YFSETQ. The CDR3 runs to 15 residues. The CDR3 spells CASREAALYQETQYF. CDR3 coding DNA: TGCGCGTCAAGGGAGGCAGCACTCTACCAAGAGACCCAGTACTTC.

The genes are TRBV28 and TRBJ1-2; D is possibly TRBD1 (5 bases). The CDR3 loop spans 13 amino acids. CDR1 is MDHEN, CDR2 SYDVKM, per germline. V lost 6 bases and J 4 bases, leaving 12 bases between the germline ends. CDR3: CASSRDLSYGYTF. The CDR3 region has the DNA TGTGCCAGCAGCAGGGACTTAAGCTATGGCTACACCTTC.

This clone was detected only a few times. This chain links TRBV19 with TRBJ1-1; no reliable D call. CDR1 is LNHDA and CDR2 is SQIVND in the germline V gene (reference sequence). V was cut by 0 bases and J by 0 bases, with 8 bases left in between. The CDR3 consists of 15 residues. The CDR3 DNA reads TGTGCCAGTAGTATAGAGAACAGACTGAACACTGAAGCTTTCTTT. Amino acid sequence: CASSIENRLNTEAFF.

V gene TRBV27 combines with J gene TRBJ1-2, with TRBD1 matching 7 bases. CDR1 and CDR2 from the germline V gene are MNHEY and SMNVEV (reference sequence). The CDR3 runs to 14 residues. Unmatched junction bases numbered 7, after V lost 5 bases and J lost 4 bases. CDR3 DNA: TGTGCCAGCAGTCCCTCGACAGGGTTCTATGGCTACACCTTC. The encoded protein is CASSPSTGFYGYTF.

Only one count was recorded for this clone. The rearrangement links TRBV5-1 to TRBJ1-2; the D gene is possibly TRBD1 (5 bases). V shed 0 bases and J shed 0 bases, with 21 bases lying between them. CDR1 is SGHRS and CDR2 is YFSETQ in the germline V gene. CDR3 length equals 19 residues. CDR3 sequence: CASSLALGSREDSNYGYTF. The DNA for the CDR3 is TGCGCCAGCAGCTTGGCCCTTGGATCCAGGGAAGACTCTAACTATGGCTACACCTTC.

V usage is TRBV25-1 and J usage is TRBJ2-1; D may be TRBD1 (6 bases). Trimming stripped 2 bases from V and 4 bases from J, with 6 bases between. CDR1 and CDR2 (germline): MGHDK, SYGVNS. The CDR3 is 13 amino acids. The CDR3 region is CASSEQGYNEQFF. CDR3 bases: TGTGCCAGCAGTGAACAGGGGTACAATGAGCAGTTCTTC.

The V call is TRBV28, the J call TRBJ2-3; 11 bases are a match to TRBD2. The germline V gene has CDR1 MDHEN and CDR2 SYDVKM. V lost 5 bases and J lost 2; bases outside the gene matches: 6. This CDR3 has 16 residues. CDR3 DNA sequence: TGTGCCAGCAGTCTCCCGACTAGCGGGACCACAGATACGCAGTATTTT. Its translation: CASSLPTSGTTDTQYF. The whole variable domain, filled in from reference TRBV28 and TRBJ2-3, reads DVKVTQSSRYLVKRTGEKVFLECVQDMDHENMFWYRQDPGLGLRLIYFSYDVKMKEKGDIPEGYSVSREKKERFSLILESASTNQTSMYLCASSLPTSGTTDTQYFGPGTRLTVL.

The CDR3 DNA is TGCGCCAGCAGCTTGGCCACACTAGCGGGAGCCAATGAGCAGTTCTTC. Translating gives CASSLATLAGANEQFF. The chain has TRBV5-1 and TRBJ2-1, with 11 bases identical to TRBD2. The CDR3 covers 16 residues. Germline lookup yields CDR1 SGHRS and CDR2 YFSETQ. V lost 0 bases to trimming and J lost 6 bases; unmatched junction nucleotides: 5.